These 4 T cell receptor beta chains came from one sample sequenced in a study of shared clonotypes between healthy human individuals. Sequencing used immunoSEQ multiplex PCR; TCRdb keeps in-frame clones, though not all of them. The repertoire holds hundreds of thousands of clones, with approximately 95% as singletons. Only CD45RO-negative cells positively selected for CCR7 counted as naive CD8 cells, so terminally differentiated effector memory CD45RA+ cells were excluded. Material for sequencing was naive CD8+ T cells sorted from blood. The receptors were sampled from a woman aged 25 to 39 in good health.

V usage is TRBV27 and J usage is TRBJ2-7, with D possibly being TRBD2 (5 bases). The V end was cut by 9 bases, the J end by 3 bases, with 15 bases between. The CDR3 is 13 residues long. CDR1 is MNHEY, CDR2 SMNVEV, per germline (reference sequence). The chain's CDR3 is CASRGSDNYEQYF. As DNA, the CDR3 is TGTGCCAGTCGGGGTAGCGACAACTACGAGCAGTACTTC.

This clone was seen only once. This chain joins TRBV11-2 and TRBJ1-2; D is undetermined. The CDR3 spans 15 residues. CDR1 is SGHAT and CDR2 is FQNNGV in the germline V gene. V lost 2 bases and J lost 6, with 16 bases in between. In nucleotides, the CDR3 is TGTGCCAGCAGCTTATATCACCCGTGGTCAGATGGCTACACCTTC. This gives the protein CASSLYHPWSDGYTF.

The chain has TRBV13 and TRBJ2-7; D is ambiguous. Trimming left V 6 bases short and J 0 bases short, with 12 bases between. Germline V CDR1 and CDR2: PRHDT, FYEKMQ (reference sequence). CDR3 length: 14 amino acids. CDR3 loop: CASSSWTASYEQYF. CDR3 bases: TGTGCCAGCAGTAGTTGGACGGCCTCCTACGAGCAGTACTTC.

Notes on this clone: At the DNA level, this CDR3 is encoded by other sequences in the same sample as well. V is TRBV5-1 and J is TRBJ2-1; 8 bases fit TRBD2. V shed 1 base, J shed 1 base, and the junction held 4 bases outside the gene matches. The CDR3 is made up of 16 amino acids. CDR1 and CDR2 (germline): SGHRS, YFSETQ. In nucleotides, the CDR3 is TGCGCCAGCAGCTTGTCTGGGACTAGTTCCTACAATGAGCAGTTCTTC. Amino acid sequence: CASSLSGTSSYNEQFF.